The clone carrying this T cell receptor beta chain has more than one count but fewer than ten. The V end was cut by 5 bases, the J end by 3 bases, with 20 bases between. CDR1 SGHTA and CDR2 FQGNSA come from the germline V gene. CDR3 size: 17 residues. It was with a sample-barcoded 5' primer and a J-beta primer mix that a second PCR of about 7 to 12 cycles was run. A single record per CDR3 protein comes from TCRdb applying MiXCR to the 5' RACE reads. Of around 1,000,000 distinct CDR3 sequences listed, under 40% are singletons. This sample is part of a study of blood T cells in healthy people across ages.

The chain employs TRBV7-2 and TRBJ2-1; D unclear. The receptor was derived from a man in his late teens or twenties in good health. What was sequenced was blood. The CDR3 DNA sequence: TGTGCCAGCAGCGTTTCCTTGAGAATACCCTACTACAATGAGCAGTTCTTC. Translating it yields CASSVSLRIPYYNEQFF.